Below are 20 T cell receptor beta chains sequenced from a single sample in a study of cytomegalovirus exposure and HLA in healthy donors. The PCR was carried out with 60 Vbeta primers and 13 Jbeta primers. Measured with immunoSEQ multiplex PCR; TCRdb has only the in-frame clones, and not every one. The sample includes roughly 140,000 clones, just under 85% of them seen just once. Sequencing used PBMCs. The receptors derive from a woman aged 60-75 years in good health and CMV-seropositive.

This clone was recorded a few times. The chain links TRBV6-5 to TRBJ1-5, with D possibly matching TRBD1 (6 bases). The V gene's germline CDR1 is MNHEY and CDR2 SVGAGI. V lost 3 bases and J lost 6, with 12 bases in between. This CDR3 contains 14 residues. The CDR3 sequence: CASSYQGRGQPQHF. The CDR3 DNA reads as TGTGCCAGCAGTTATCAGGGGCGCGGTCAGCCCCAGCATTTT.

The gene calls are TRBV6-1 and TRBJ2-7; possible D gene TRBD2, 6 bases. Germline V gives CDR1 MNHNS, CDR2 SASEGT. V lost 10 bases and J 2 bases, leaving 21 bases between the germline ends. The CDR3 is 15 residues long. The CDR3 spells CATNSWGELPYEQYF. The DNA of the CDR3 is TGTGCCACCAATAGTTGGGGGGAATTACCCTACGAGCAGTACTTC.

The rearrangement joins TRBV19 to TRBJ2-1; 15 positions agree with TRBD2. CDR1 and CDR2 from the germline V gene are LNHDA and SQIVND (reference sequence). The CDR3 has 18 amino acids. The J segment lost 8 bases and the V segment lost 4 bases, leaving 12 bases of the junction unmatched. The CDR3, as DNA: TGTGCCAGTAGTAGGGGACTAGCGGGAGGCCCGTCAATATATGAGCAGTTCTTC. Translated, it gives CASSRGLAGGPSIYEQFF.

V is TRBV4-2 and J is TRBJ2-1; D is undetermined. The germline V and J ends were trimmed by 0 bases and 0 bases, with 12 bases remaining between them. CDR1 is LGHNA and CDR2 is YNFKEQ in the germline V gene. The CDR3 spans 17 residues. In DNA, the CDR3 is TGTGCCAGCAGCCAAGACGGTAGCCGGCCCTCCTACAATGAGCAGTTCTTC. Its translation is CASSQDGSRPSYNEQFF.

The chain links TRBV18 to TRBJ1-1; D perhaps matches TRBD1 (6 bases). Germline lookup yields CDR1 KGHSH and CDR2 LQKENI. The CDR3 is 16 residues long. V was clipped by 0 bases and J by 4 bases, with 15 bases between them. CDR3 residues: CASSPPTGPKGTEAFF. CDR3 in DNA: TGTGCCAGCTCACCACCGACAGGTCCCAAGGGCACTGAAGCTTTCTTT.

The chain links TRBV4-2 to TRBJ2-3, with a weak D call TRBD2 (6 bases). Trimming cost V 4 bases and J 0 bases, with 17 bases left between them. Looked up from germline, CDR1 is LGHNA and CDR2 is YNFKEQ. This CDR3 has 17 residues. In DNA, the CDR3 is TGTGCCAGCAGCCCGGGCAGCGGGTCCTCTAGCACAGATACGCAGTATTTT. As protein: CASSPGSGSSSTDTQYF.

This chain links TRBV18 with TRBJ1-1; D ambiguous. CDR3 length: 15 residues. Germline CDR1 reads KGHSH; CDR2 reads LQKENI. Between the trimmed V and J ends, which lost 2 bases and 0 bases, there was a span of 10 bases. The CDR3 DNA is TGTGCCAGCTCACCAGGCCCAGACATGAACACTGAAGCTTTCTTT. This encodes CASSPGPDMNTEAFF.

V is TRBV5-6 and J is TRBJ1-2, with TRBD1 matching 9 bases. J was trimmed by 3 bases and V by 0 bases; bases with no gene match: 3. Germline V gene sequence: CDR1 SGHDT, CDR2 YYEEEE. The CDR3 contains 15 residues. CDR3 region: CASSLGDRAYYGYTF. CDR3 in DNA: TGTGCCAGCAGCTTGGGGGACAGGGCCTACTATGGCTACACCTTC.

The sample holds one count of this clone. V gene TRBV5-1 combines with J gene TRBJ2-7; 8 bases match TRBD1. The CDR3 contains 14 residues. Germline CDR1 SGHRS, CDR2 YFSETQ. The V segment lost 4 bases and the J segment 1 base; nucleotides outside the gene matches: 4. CDR3 bases: TGCGCCAGCAGCCAAGGACAGGGATCCTACGAGCAGTACTTC. Amino acids: CASSQGQGSYEQYF.

The chain couples TRBV6-4 to TRBJ2-2; possible D gene TRBD2, 5 bases. The CDR3 is made up of 13 amino acids. V dropped 3 bases and J dropped 5 bases, with 7 bases sitting between them. Per germline, CDR1 MRHNA and CDR2 SNTAGT. CDR3 DNA: TGTGCCAGCAGTGAGTCGGGGACCGGGGAGCTGTTTTTT. Translated, it gives CASSESGTGELFF.

This chain connects TRBV19 to TRBJ2-7; TRBD1 matches at 7 bases. Germline values: CDR1 LNHDA, CDR2 SQIVND (reference sequence). The CDR3 sequence is 13 residues long. The V and J ends lost 4 bases and 12 bases, in that order; junction bases with no gene match: 12. CDR3: CASSTKGQSVLYF. The DNA of the CDR3 is TGTGCCAGTAGTACGAAGGGACAGTCCGTCTTGTACTTC.

The chain is built from TRBV9 and TRBJ2-3; the match to TRBD2 covers 10 bases. Losses at the gene ends were 4 bases for V and 4 bases for J; bases not matched to a gene: 9. The germline V gene encodes CDR1 SGDLS and CDR2 YYNGEE. The CDR3 covers 16 residues. DNA for the CDR3: TGTGCCAGCAGCTCAGGGGCTAGCGGGAGCGCAGATACGCAGTATTTT. This translates into CASSSGASGSADTQYF.

The genes are TRBV1 and TRBJ2-1; the listed D gene, TRBD2, was not tested against the DNA. TRBV1 counts as a pseudogene. The CDR3 spans 17 residues. CDR3 nucleotides: TGCACCAGCAGCCAAGATCGGCTAGCGCCCTCCTACAATGAGCAGTTCTTC. Translated, it gives CTSSQDRLAPSYNEQFF.

The chain employs TRBV14 and TRBJ2-5; TRBD1 aligns across 11 bases. The CDR3 loop spans 15 amino acids. Germline CDR1 SGHDN, CDR2 FVKESK. Unmatched junction bases numbered 6, after V lost 4 bases and J lost 5 bases. The CDR3 sequence is CASSLTGTGGETQYF. In DNA, the CDR3 is TGTGCCAGCAGCCTAACCGGGACAGGGGGGGAGACCCAGTACTTC.

The chain links TRBV28 to TRBJ1-1; maybe TRBD1 (5 bases). Per the germline V gene, CDR1 is MDHEN and CDR2 is SYDVKM. Trimming removed 6 bases from V and 6 bases from J, with 23 bases in between. CDR3 length equals 16 residues. In DNA form, the CDR3 reads TGTGCCAGCAGCCGAGTGGGGATAACCGGGGGTGCTGAAGCTTTCTTT. This sequence encodes CASSRVGITGGAEAFF.

The chain has TRBV18 and TRBJ1-3; perhaps TRBD1 as D (5 bases). CDR3 size: 17 residues. The germline gives CDR1 KGHSH, CDR2 LQKENI. Trimming stripped 6 bases from V and 0 bases from J, with 18 bases between. The CDR3 spells CASSLGVGRNSGNTIYF. The CDR3 coding sequence is TGTGCCAGCTCGCTCGGCGTGGGGCGAAACTCTGGAAACACCATATATTTT.

The V and J genes are TRBV28 and TRBJ1-3; no firm D call. V gave up 3 bases and J gave up 7 bases, with 10 bases separating them. The CDR3 is made up of 13 amino acids. Germline V lookup: CDR1 MDHEN, CDR2 SYDVKM. The DNA of the CDR3 is TGTGCCAGCAGTTTTCTTAACGGGAACACCATATATTTT. It yields the protein CASSFLNGNTIYF.

This clone appeared a single time. V and J are TRBV4-3 and TRBJ2-3; possible D gene TRBD2, 7 bases. V lost 0 bases and J 0 bases, leaving 13 bases between the germline ends. CDR1 is LGHNA and CDR2 is YSLEER in the germline V gene. The CDR3 runs 17 residues. The CDR3 sequence is CASSQEGGGASTDTQYF. In DNA, the CDR3 is TGCGCCAGCAGCCAAGAGGGAGGGGGTGCTAGCACAGATACGCAGTATTTT.

In its sample, this clone was seen once. V usage is TRBV10-2 and J usage is TRBJ2-5; D uncertain. Trimming shortened V by 2 bases and J by 3 bases, and 4 bases separated the two germline ends. Germline V lookup: CDR1 WSHSY, CDR2 SAAADI. This CDR3 has 12 residues. The CDR3 region is CASSEAEETQYF. In nucleotides, the CDR3 is TGCGCCAGCAGTGAGGCAGAAGAGACCCAGTACTTC.

The V gene is TRBV30, the J gene TRBJ2-7; D not certain. The CDR3 is 13 residues long. V gave up 5 bases and J gave up 1 base, with 12 bases separating them. The germline gives CDR1 GTSNPN, CDR2 SVGIG (reference sequence). CDR3 amino acids: CAWGPQRSYEQYF. Here the CDR3 DNA reads TGTGCCTGGGGCCCTCAGCGATCCTACGAGCAGTACTTC.